This TCR beta chain comes out of a study of Ad26.COV2.S vaccination and SARS-CoV-2 variants. Points on this clone: Antigen unknown.

Study results and caveats: Breadth of non-spike TCRs did not differ between vaccinees and placebo recipients.

The sample's treatment: 15 to 20 received Ad26.COV2.S at low or high dose, single or two shots; 5 received placebo; per-sample allocation not given. Collection of the samples took place on day 63 after the first injection of vaccine or placebo. The table came from immunoSEQ multiplex PCR; TCRdb's copy has only in-frame clones and leaves some out. The sample carries about 320,000 clones, just under 85% recorded once. The CDR3 totals 14 residues. Germline V gene sequence: CDR1 MNHNS, CDR2 SASEGT. The V gene lost 3 bases and the J gene lost 14 bases, with 20 bases spanning the gap. The clonotype originates from a person aged 18 to 65 who received the Ad26.COV2.S COVID-19 vaccine or a placebo. The source material was peripheral blood, sampled in a trial of Ad26.COV2.S vaccine versus placebo. V and J are TRBV6-1 and TRBJ2-1, with D possibly being TRBD1 or TRBD2 (5 bases each). CDR3 nucleotide sequence: TGTGCCAGCAGTGAGATTCCGGCAGGGACGAGTAAGTTCTTC. Amino acid sequence: CASSEIPAGTSKFF.